One and the same sample provided the 6 T cell receptor beta chains below, sequenced in a study of blood T cell repertoires in COVID-19. The protocol was immunoSEQ multiplex PCR, while the TCRdb copy is restricted to in-frame clones and leaves out a portion. Here the sample spans 130,000 to 150,000 clones, 80% being singletons. The sequenced sample consisted of peripheral blood. These receptor sequences come from a man between 60 and 70 years old with active or convalescent COVID-19.

V usage is TRBV7-9 and J usage is TRBJ1-5, with D unclear. Trimming stripped 5 bases from V and 5 bases from J, with 16 bases between. Germline CDR1 SEHNR, CDR2 FQNEAQ (reference sequence). This CDR3 region has 15 residues. Written as DNA, the CDR3 is TGTGCCAGCAGCCTCCCGGACGGGGAGGATCAGCCCCAGCATTTT. Its translation is CASSLPDGEDQPQHF.

J is TRBJ2-6 and V is TRBV5-4; possibly TRBD2 for D (6 bases). The CDR3 runs to 16 residues. Germline CDR1 is SGHNT and CDR2 is YYREEE (reference sequence). Trimming took off 0 bases at V and 3 bases at J, with 10 bases between the two ends. The CDR3 DNA reads as TGTGCCAGCAGCTTGGCCGGGGGAGATGGGGCCAACGTCCTGACTTTC. This codes for CASSLAGGDGANVLTF.

CDR3 in DNA: TGTGCCAGCAGTTTGGCCTGGGGGGCAGGGGGCTGGAACACTGAAGCTTTCTTT. Residues: CASSLAWGAGGWNTEAFF. J is TRBJ1-1 and V is TRBV28; TRBD1 aligns across 8 bases. CDR3 length equals 18 residues. Germline V lookup: CDR1 MDHEN, CDR2 SYDVKM. The J segment lost 1 base and the V segment lost 3 bases, leaving 13 bases of the junction unmatched. Full variable domain (outside the CDR3, taken from reference TRBV28 and TRBJ1-1): DVKVTQSSRYLVKRTGEKVFLECVQDMDHENMFWYRQDPGLGLRLIYFSYDVKMKEKGDIPEGYSVSREKKERFSLILESASTNQTSMYLCASSLAWGAGGWNTEAFFGQGTRLTVV.

Turning to this clone: Germline is not matched at one junction end, which may reflect a read error. This chain connects TRBV3-1 (or the pseudogene TRBV3-2) to TRBJ2-3; 7 bases align to TRBD1. There are 15 residues in the CDR3. CDR1 is LGHDT and CDR2 is YNNKEL in the germline V gene (reference sequence). The CDR3 DNA reads as TGTGCCAGCAACCAAGGGGGACAGAGAGCAGATACGCAGTATTTT. Translation: CASNQGGQRADTQYF.

The chain is built from TRBV5-1 and TRBJ1-1; possibly TRBD1 for D (6 bases). The CDR3 runs to 15 residues. Germline CDR1 is SGHRS and CDR2 is YFSETQ. Trimming shortened V by 4 bases and J by 1 base, and 14 bases separated the two germline ends. CDR3 coding DNA: TGCGCCAGCAGCACGACAGGCTCCGGGAACACTGAAGCTTTCTTT. Its protein is CASSTTGSGNTEAFF. Full variable domain (outside the CDR3, taken from reference TRBV5-1 and TRBJ1-1): KAGVTQTPRYLIKTRGQQVTLSCSPISGHRSVSWYQQTPGQGLQFLFEYFSETQRNKGNFPGRFSGRQFSNSRSEMNVSTLELGDSALYLCASSTTGSGNTEAFFGQGTRLTVV.

The V call is TRBV4-1, the J call TRBJ1-5; unclear D gene. The CDR3 contains 14 residues. In germline, CDR1 is MGHRA, CDR2 YSYEKL. The V gene lost 2 bases and the J gene lost 4 bases, with 9 bases spanning the gap. The CDR3: CASSQLVSNQPQHF. The CDR3 DNA follows: TGCGCCAGCAGCCAACTAGTTTCGAATCAGCCCCAGCATTTT.